The 20 T cell receptor beta chains listed next were all sequenced from one sample in a study of blood T cells in healthy people across ages. Together with a sample-barcoded 5' primer, a J-beta primer mix was included in a second PCR lasting about 6 to 11 cycles. TCRdb passed the 5' RACE reads through MiXCR, listing each CDR3 protein once. Of some 1.4 million distinct CDR3 sequences listed, around two fifths are singletons. The sequenced material came from blood. The source is a woman aged 18-29 years in good health.

With respect to this clonotype: Its ends do not fully match the called genes, so a read error is possible. The genes are TRBV7-7 and TRBJ2-5, with D tentatively TRBD1 (6 bases). The CDR3 totals 16 residues. CDR1 and CDR2 (germline): SSHAT, FNYEAQ (reference sequence). This chain's CDR3 is CASSPSALGGRETQYF. The CDR3, as DNA: TGTGCTAGCAGCCCTAGTGCCTTAGGGGGACGAGAGACCCAGTACTTC.

V is TRBV6-5 and J is TRBJ2-2; the D gene is possibly TRBD1 (7 bases). The V end lost 2 bases, the J end lost 5 bases, and 9 bases lay between the germline ends. The CDR3 consists of 14 residues. Germline-derived CDR1 and CDR2 are MNHEY and SVGAGI. CDR3 protein: CASSYAGGTGELFF. CDR3 DNA sequence: TGTGCCAGCAGTTACGCAGGGGGGACCGGGGAGCTGTTTTTT.

The rearrangement links TRBV15 to TRBJ1-1; D possibly corresponds to TRBD1 (6 bases). Trimming took 0 bases from V and 1 from J, leaving 6 bases between them. CDR1 is LNHNV and CDR2 is YYDKDF in the germline V gene (reference sequence). The CDR3 has 14 residues. CDR3 bases: TGTGCCACCAGCAGAGAAGGGGGGAACACTGAAGCTTTCTTT. It encodes CATSREGGNTEAFF.

This chain uses TRBV5-6 with TRBJ2-5, with 13 bases lining up with TRBD2. J was trimmed by 5 bases and V by 4 bases; bases with no gene match: 5. The CDR3 has 15 amino acids. Germline V gene lookup returns CDR1 SGHDT and CDR2 YYEEEE. The CDR3 loop is CASSPLAGGMETQYF. Here the CDR3 DNA reads TGTGCCAGCAGCCCACTAGCGGGGGGGATGGAGACCCAGTACTTC.

This clonotype was picked up one time. The rearrangement links TRBV11-3 to TRBJ2-7, with D possibly TRBD2 on 5 matching bases. V was trimmed by 3 bases and J by 5 bases, leaving 14 bases between them. CDR3 length: 14 residues. CDR1 is SGHNT, CDR2 YENEEA, per germline. This chain's CDR3 is CASSFGGNRDEQYF. CDR3 in DNA: TGTGCCAGCAGCTTCGGAGGAAATCGCGACGAGCAGTACTTC.

The rearrangement joins TRBV29-1 to TRBJ2-1; TRBD2 aligns across 14 bases. The CDR3 spans 16 residues. Trimming removed 1 base from V and 7 bases from J; junction bases left unmatched: 6. CDR1 and CDR2 (germline): SQVTM, ANQGSEA. Here the CDR3 reads CSVEAWTSGRLNEQFF. DNA of the CDR3: TGCAGCGTTGAAGCCTGGACTAGCGGGAGGTTAAATGAGCAGTTCTTC.

This clonotype showed up just a few times. The chain combines TRBV11-2 with TRBJ1-4; TRBD1 agrees at 10 bases. Germline V gene lookup returns CDR1 SGHAT and CDR2 FQNNGV. The trim removed 5 bases at V and 5 bases at J, leaving 5 bases unmatched. This CDR3 contains 15 residues. This CDR3 reads CASSLDRGRNEKLFF. In DNA, the CDR3 is TGTGCCAGCAGCCTCGACAGGGGGCGGAATGAAAAACTGTTTTTT. Full variable domain (rest looked up from reference TRBV11-2 and TRBJ1-4): EAGVAQSPRYKIIEKRQSVAFWCNPISGHATLYWYQQILGQGPKLLIQFQNNGVVDDSQLPKDRFSAERLKGVDSTLKIQPAKLEDSAVYLCASSLDRGRNEKLFFGSGTQLSVL.

The V call is TRBV3-1, the J call TRBJ2-7, with a tentative D call TRBD1 (6 bases). This CDR3 has 15 residues. V dropped 4 bases and J dropped 0 bases, with 13 bases sitting between them. CDR1 is LGHDT and CDR2 is YNNKEL in the germline V gene (reference sequence). CDR3: CASSPRDMGSYEQYF. The CDR3 bases are TGTGCCAGCAGCCCCCGGGACATGGGCTCCTACGAGCAGTACTTC.

The chain links TRBV6-1 to TRBJ2-2; D is unresolved. This CDR3 comprises 12 residues. V lost 5 bases, J lost 7 bases, and 8 bases lay in between. Germline V CDR1 and CDR2: MNHNS, SASEGT. This CDR3 reads CASSRPGGELFF. CDR3 coding DNA: TGTGCCAGCAGTCGACCAGGCGGGGAGCTGTTTTTT.

This clonotype has more than one count but fewer than ten. The gene calls are TRBV6-5 and TRBJ2-7; D is unclear. The CDR3 totals 13 residues. Germline CDR1 is MNHEY and CDR2 is SVGAGI. V dropped 0 bases and J dropped 7 bases, with 10 bases sitting between them. The CDR3 sequence is CASSYSPVGEQYF. CDR3 nucleotides: TGTGCCAGCAGTTACTCCCCCGTCGGGGAGCAGTACTTC.

This chain links TRBV3-1 with TRBJ2-5, with TRBD1 identical over 8 bases. The trim removed 0 bases at V and 2 bases at J, leaving 8 bases unmatched. The CDR3 spans 17 residues. Germline-derived CDR1 and CDR2 are LGHDT and YNNKEL (reference sequence). The CDR3 DNA reads as TGTGCCAGCAGCCAAGACCGGACAGGGATAAAACAAGAGACCCAGTACTTC. As protein: CASSQDRTGIKQETQYF.

This sequence joins TRBV16 and TRBJ1-5; 9 nucleotides line up with TRBD1. The CDR3 totals 16 residues. Losses at the gene ends were 3 bases for V and 4 bases for J; bases not matched to a gene: 7. Germline CDR1 is KGHSY and CDR2 is FQNENV. CDR3 nucleotide sequence: TGTGCCAGCAGCCACCAGACAGGGGGATCGAATCAGCCCCAGCATTTT. Amino acid sequence: CASSHQTGGSNQPQHF.

About this clonotype: Its ends do not fully match the called genes, so a read error is possible. The chain links TRBV6-5 to TRBJ2-1, with 9 positions matching TRBD1. CDR1 MNHEY and CDR2 SVGAGI come from the germline V gene. This CDR3 spans 15 amino acids. CDR3 nucleotide sequence: TGTACCAGCAGTCCCGGGGACAGGGAGACCAATGAGCAGTTCTTC. Its protein is CTSSPGDRETNEQFF.

The genes are TRBV6-1 and TRBJ2-7; 12 bases fit TRBD2. V lost 3 bases and J lost 3; bases outside the gene matches: 3. From germline, CDR1 is MNHNS and CDR2 SASEGT. CDR3 length: 15 amino acids. DNA of the CDR3: TGTGCCAGCAGTGAGCTGACTAGCGGGAGCTACGAGCAGTACTTC. Translation gives CASSELTSGSYEQYF.

This clonotype appeared a few times. V is TRBV28 and J is TRBJ2-5, with 10 bases matching TRBD2. Germline assignment: CDR1 MDHEN and CDR2 SYDVKM. This CDR3 spans 14 amino acids. Trimming removed 6 bases from V and 11 bases from J; junction bases left unmatched: 12. The CDR3 spells CASRYTGLANEQYF. The CDR3 region has the DNA TGTGCCAGCAGATATACGGGACTAGCGAATGAGCAGTACTTC.

The chain has TRBV12-3 or TRBV12-4 and TRBJ2-5; 9 bases map to TRBD2. V shed 3 bases, J shed 1 base, and the junction held 6 bases outside the gene matches. The CDR3 has 16 residues. The CDR3 coding sequence is TGTGCCAGCAGTTTCCAAGCGGGGGGACTCCAAGAGACCCAGTACTTC. Translation gives CASSFQAGGLQETQYF.

Remarks on this clonotype: Since a much larger clone is just one base distant, this may be a read error. The rearrangement uses TRBV28 and TRBJ2-7, with TRBD2 matching over 10 bases. Germline assignment: CDR1 MDHEN and CDR2 SYDVKM. This CDR3 spans 15 amino acids. The CDR3 DNA reads as TGTGCCTGCAGTTTAGGAACTAGCGGGGCCTACGAGCAGTACTTC. Translating gives CACSLGTSGAYEQYF.

The chain combines TRBV9 with TRBJ2-5; 7 bases map to TRBD2. The V segment lost 0 bases and the J segment 2 bases; nucleotides outside the gene matches: 4. This CDR3 has 15 residues. Germline assignment: CDR1 SGDLS and CDR2 YYNGEE. CDR3 residues: CASSVGGGGQETQYF. The CDR3 DNA follows: TGTGCCAGCAGCGTAGGGGGGGGAGGTCAAGAGACCCAGTACTTC.

The chain employs TRBV2 and TRBJ1-1; no firm D call. Germline values: CDR1 SNHLY, CDR2 FYNNEI. Trimming took 7 bases from V and 1 from J, leaving 10 bases between them. The CDR3 loop spans 13 amino acids. The chain's CDR3 is CASTEAGNTEAFF. CDR3 coding DNA: TGTGCCAGCACAGAAGCCGGGAACACTGAAGCTTTCTTT.

There are a few counts of this clonotype. The CDR3 reads CARDRENYGYTF. The CDR3 nucleotides are TGTGCCCGGGACAGGGAAAACTATGGCTACACCTTC. V and J are TRBV30 and TRBJ1-2; 9 bases map to TRBD1. There are 12 residues in the CDR3. Trimming removed 8 bases from V and 2 bases from J; junction bases left unmatched: 3. Germline V gene lookup returns CDR1 GTSNPN and CDR2 SVGIG (reference sequence).